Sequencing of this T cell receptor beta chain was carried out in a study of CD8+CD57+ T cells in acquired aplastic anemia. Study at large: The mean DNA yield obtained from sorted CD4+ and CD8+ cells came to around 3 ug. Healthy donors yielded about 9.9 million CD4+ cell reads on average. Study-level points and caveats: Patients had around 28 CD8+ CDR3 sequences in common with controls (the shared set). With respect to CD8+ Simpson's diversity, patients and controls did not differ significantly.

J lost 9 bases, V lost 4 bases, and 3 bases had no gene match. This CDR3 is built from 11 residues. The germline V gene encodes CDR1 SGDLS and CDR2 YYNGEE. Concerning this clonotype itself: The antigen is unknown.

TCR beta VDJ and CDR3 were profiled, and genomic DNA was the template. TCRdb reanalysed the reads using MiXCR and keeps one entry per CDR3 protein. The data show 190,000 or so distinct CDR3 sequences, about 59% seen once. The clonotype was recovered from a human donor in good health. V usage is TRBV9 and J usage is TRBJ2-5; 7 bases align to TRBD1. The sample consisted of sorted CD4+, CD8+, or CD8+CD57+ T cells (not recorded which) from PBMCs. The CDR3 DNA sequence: TGTGCCAGCAGCCGAGACAGGGCCCAGTACTTC. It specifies CASSRDRAQYF.